The 24 T cell receptor beta chains below come from one sample, sequenced in a study of blood T cells in healthy people across ages. The authors ran a second PCR of 7 to 11 cycles using a sample-barcoded 5' primer and a J-beta primer mix. Each CDR3 protein gets one entry after TCRdb re-called the 5' RACE reads with MiXCR. The sample includes about 290,000 distinct CDR3 sequences, roughly 26% of them seen just once. The source material was blood. The receptors were gathered from a woman in her 70s in good health.

At least ten counts were recorded for this clonotype. The chain uses TRBV15 and TRBJ2-7, with D tentatively TRBD1 (5 bases). CDR1 LNHNV and CDR2 YYDKDF come from the germline V gene (reference sequence). Trimming left V 1 base short and J 0 bases short, with 7 bases between. This CDR3 is 14 amino acids long. CDR3 protein: CATSRGQRSYEQYF. In DNA, the CDR3 is TGTGCCACCAGCAGAGGACAGCGCTCCTACGAGCAGTACTTC.

This clonotype occurred a few times. CDR3: CACGGGPYGYTF. CDR3 DNA sequence: TGTGCCTGCGGCGGGGGGCCCTATGGCTACACCTTC. The chain recombines TRBV27 with TRBJ1-2; TRBD1 is a possible D gene (6 bases). V was shortened by 11 bases and J by 4 bases, with 14 bases between the two germline ends. The CDR3 is 12 residues long. Germline V lookup: CDR1 MNHEY, CDR2 SMNVEV (reference sequence).

Of note for this clonotype: Mismatch with germline at one junction end may stem from a read error. The rearrangement uses TRBV20-1 and TRBJ2-1; perhaps D is TRBD1 or TRBD2 (5 bases each). The CDR3 loop spans 13 amino acids. Germline CDR1 and CDR2: DFQATT and SNEGSKA (reference sequence). CDR3: CGARGASHNEQFF. DNA for the CDR3: TGCGGTGCTAGAGGGGCTAGCCACAATGAGCAGTTCTTC.

This sequence joins TRBV29-1 and TRBJ2-1; 11 nucleotides line up with TRBD2. The CDR3 covers 14 residues. Germline-derived CDR1 and CDR2 are SQVTM and ANQGSEA. Trimming cost V 3 bases and J 4 bases; bases outside gene matches: 2. CDR3 sequence: CSVDLAGGYNEQFF. CDR3 sequence (DNA): TGCAGCGTTGATCTAGCGGGAGGTTACAATGAGCAGTTCTTC.

This clonotype was seen just once. The rearrangement uses TRBV20-1 and TRBJ1-2; D not resolved. This CDR3 has 15 residues. V shed 5 bases and J shed 4 bases, with 20 bases lying between them. Germline values: CDR1 DFQATT, CDR2 SNEGSKA (reference sequence). The CDR3: CSAENYITGFYGYTF. The CDR3 region has the DNA TGCAGTGCTGAGAACTATATTACTGGTTTCTATGGCTACACCTTC.

This clonotype was counted only a few times. The chain is built from TRBV29-1 and TRBJ2-2, with unresolved D. V was cut by 5 bases and J by 2 bases, with 21 bases left in between. The CDR3 contains 17 residues. Germline V gives CDR1 SQVTM, CDR2 ANQGSEA. The CDR3 loop is CSVLVPGRYTNTGELFF. The CDR3 nucleotides are TGCAGCGTTCTTGTTCCGGGCCGATACACCAACACCGGGGAGCTGTTTTTT.

This clonotype occurred a few times. The V gene is TRBV20-1, the J gene TRBJ2-1, with TRBD2 matching 15 bases. The V segment lost 5 bases and the J segment 7 bases; nucleotides outside the gene matches: 6. The CDR3 runs to 15 residues. CDR1 DFQATT and CDR2 SNEGSKA come from the germline V gene (reference sequence). In nucleotides, the CDR3 is TGCAGTGCTTTCCTCGGGACTAGCGGGAGGAATGAGCAGTTCTTC. Protein sequence: CSAFLGTSGRNEQFF.

This clonotype was found many times. The chain combines TRBV24-1 with TRBJ1-2; weak D call: TRBD1 (6 bases). V shed 11 bases and J shed 4 bases, with 19 bases lying between them. Per germline, CDR1 KGHDR and CDR2 SFDVKD. This CDR3 region has 14 residues. CDR3 protein: CARGGHCHPYGYTF. In DNA, the CDR3 is TGTGCCAGAGGGGGACACTGCCACCCCTATGGCTACACCTTC.

This chain joins TRBV29-1 and TRBJ1-1, with D possibly being TRBD1 (5 bases). Germline assignment: CDR1 SQVTM and CDR2 ANQGSEA. CDR3 length equals 13 residues. Trimming stripped 7 bases from V and 0 bases from J, with 12 bases between. The CDR3 here is CSAARQLNTEAFF. Written as DNA, the CDR3 is TGCAGCGCTGCCAGACAGCTGAACACTGAAGCTTTCTTT.

The chain recombines TRBV18 with TRBJ2-1, with 9 nucleotides matching TRBD2. From germline, CDR1 is KGHSH and CDR2 LQKENI. CDR3 length equals 16 residues. V trimming: 6 bases; J trimming: 8 bases; junction bases outside the gene matches: 14. The CDR3 loop reads CASSKAGGRAGDEQFF. The CDR3 coding sequence is TGTGCCAGCTCCAAAGCTGGCGGGAGGGCCGGGGATGAGCAGTTCTTC.

The chain employs TRBV20-1 and TRBJ2-5, with 11 bases matching TRBD2. Matching the DNA end better, TRBJ2-1 makes the J call doubtful. The CDR3 covers 16 residues. Germline V gene data show CDR1 as DFQATT and CDR2 as SNEGSKA (reference sequence). CDR3 region: CSASSASGRSYNEQFF. CDR3 DNA: TGCAGTGCTAGCTCTGCTAGCGGGAGGTCCTACAATGAGCAGTTCTTC.

The CDR3 nucleotides are TGCTCTTGCGCCGGCAATGAGCAGTTCTTC. Translating it yields CSCAGNEQFF. The chain joins TRBV20-1 to TRBJ2-5, with D uncertain. The J call is in doubt because the DNA end fits TRBJ2-1 better. Germline V gene lookup returns CDR1 DFQATT and CDR2 SNEGSKA (reference sequence). The CDR3 runs 10 residues.

This chain joins TRBV21-1 and TRBJ2-5; the listed D gene, TRBD2, was not tested against the DNA. TRBV21-1 is a known pseudogene. The CDR3 contains 20 residues. The CDR3 is CASSKEGTSGSKGEKETQYF. The CDR3 nucleotides are TGTGCCAGCAGCAAAGAGGGGACTAGCGGGAGCAAAGGGGAAAAAGAGACCCAGTACTTC.

This clonotype was recorded a few times. The chain carries TRBV7-2 and TRBJ1-5; TRBD1 matches at 7 bases. CDR1 is SGHTA and CDR2 is FQGNSA in the germline V gene. Trimming removed 5 bases from V and 6 bases from J; junction bases left unmatched: 7. This CDR3 comprises 14 residues. CDR3 nucleotides: TGTGCCAGCAGCCCAGGGGGGGGGAGTCAGCCCCAGCATTTT. This sequence encodes CASSPGGGSQPQHF.

This clonotype was found a few times. The V and J genes are TRBV27 and TRBJ1-2; maybe TRBD1 (6 bases). The V end lost 6 bases, the J end lost 4 bases, and 15 bases lay between the germline ends. The germline V gene has CDR1 MNHEY and CDR2 SMNVEV (reference sequence). The CDR3 spans 14 residues. The CDR3 coding sequence is TGTGCCAGCAGCCACGGGGGGCCCAGCTATGGCTACACCTTC. Translating gives CASSHGGPSYGYTF.

This clonotype occurred a few times. The chain is built from TRBV5-1 and TRBJ2-7, with 9 bases fitting TRBD2. The CDR3 covers 15 residues. Germline-derived CDR1 and CDR2 are SGHRS and YFSETQ. J gave up 0 bases and V 5 bases, and 6 bases lay outside the gene matches. The CDR3 DNA sequence: TGCGCCAGCAGAGTACTTAGCGGGAGCTCCTACGAGCAGTACTTC. Amino acids: CASRVLSGSSYEQYF. The full variable domain, completed using reference TRBV5-1 and TRBJ2-7, is KAGVTQTPRYLIKTRGQQVTLSCSPISGHRSVSWYQQTPGQGLQFLFEYFSETQRNKGNFPGRFSGRQFSNSRSEMNVSTLELGDSALYLCASRVLSGSSYEQYFGPGTRLTVT.

The genes are TRBV25-1 and TRBJ2-4; TRBD1 aligns across 11 bases. This CDR3 region has 15 residues. Looked up from germline, CDR1 is MGHDK and CDR2 is SYGVNS. V lost 3 bases, J lost 7 bases, and 5 bases stayed unmatched. In DNA, the CDR3 is TGTGCCAGCAGTGATCCGGGACAGGGGGAGAACATTCAGTACTTC. This gives the protein CASSDPGQGENIQYF.

A few counts support this clonotype. This chain links TRBV2 with TRBJ1-5; no clear D gene. Germline CDR1 reads SNHLY; CDR2 reads FYNNEI. The V gene lost 6 bases and the J gene lost 0 bases, with 12 bases spanning the gap. This CDR3 contains 15 residues. The CDR3 DNA sequence: TGTGCCAGCAGCGTGGAGCGCTTTAGCAATCAGCCCCAGCATTTT. Translating gives CASSVERFSNQPQHF.

The sample holds a few counts of this clonotype. This rearrangement joins TRBV12-3 or TRBV12-4 to TRBJ1-5; D not resolved. The CDR3 sequence is 15 residues long. Trimming took off 1 base at V and 2 bases at J, with 9 bases between the two ends. The CDR3 coding sequence is TGTGCCAGCAGTTTAGAGGGTTACGGCAATCAGCCCCAGCATTTT. Its translation is CASSLEGYGNQPQHF.

This clonotype was observed a few times. V and J are TRBV12-3 or TRBV12-4 and TRBJ2-1; 12 positions match TRBD2. This CDR3 is 15 amino acids long. J lost 7 bases, V lost 6 bases, and 7 bases had no gene match. The CDR3 DNA follows: TGTGCCAGCAGCACCCTAGCGGGAGGGACGAATGAGCAGTTCTTC. Residues: CASSTLAGGTNEQFF.

The J gene is TRBJ2-5, the V gene TRBV4-2; D is ambiguous. The J call could be wrong; TRBJ2-7 is a better fit for the DNA end. This CDR3 contains 14 residues. Germline CDR1 is LGHNA and CDR2 is YNFKEQ. CDR3 sequence (DNA): TGTGCCAGCAGCCAAGAACCTTTTTCGTACGAGCAGTACTTC. This sequence encodes CASSQEPFSYEQYF.

This clonotype showed up just a few times. V and J are TRBV28 and TRBJ2-3, with 9 positions matching TRBD2. CDR3 length: 17 residues. The germline CDR1 and CDR2 sequences are MDHEN and SYDVKM. J was trimmed by 9 bases and V by 2 bases; bases with no gene match: 15. The CDR3 sequence: CASSLLGTSSFPETQYF. CDR3 nucleotides: TGTGCCAGCAGTTTACTTGGGACTAGCTCTTTTCCGGAAACGCAGTATTTT.

The genes are TRBV6-2 or TRBV6-3 and TRBJ1-1; no reliable D call. Looked up from germline, CDR1 is MNHEY and CDR2 is SVGEGT. CDR3 length: 11 amino acids. V lost 10 bases and J lost 3, with 9 bases in between. The CDR3 here is CATSKDTEAFF. For the CDR3, the DNA is TGTGCCACCTCGAAGGACACTGAAGCTTTCTTT.

In its sample, this clonotype was seen a few times. This sequence joins TRBV2 and TRBJ2-3, with TRBD2 matching over 11 bases. Germline values: CDR1 SNHLY, CDR2 FYNNEI. The CDR3 length is 15 residues. The V and J ends lost 10 bases and 6 bases, in that order; junction bases with no gene match: 12. As DNA, the CDR3 is TGTGCCACGAAAACGGGACTAGCGGCCCCGGATACGCAGTATTTT. Its protein product is CATKTGLAAPDTQYF.